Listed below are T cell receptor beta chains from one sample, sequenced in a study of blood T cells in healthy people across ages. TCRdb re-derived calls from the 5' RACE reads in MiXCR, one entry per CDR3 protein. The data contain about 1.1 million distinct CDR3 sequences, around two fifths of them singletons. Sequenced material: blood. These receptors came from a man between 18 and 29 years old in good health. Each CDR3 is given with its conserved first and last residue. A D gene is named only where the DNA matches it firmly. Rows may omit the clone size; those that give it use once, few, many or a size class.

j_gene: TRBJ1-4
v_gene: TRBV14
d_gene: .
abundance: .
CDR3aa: CASSQGGTQFF
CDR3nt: TGTGCCAGCAGCCAAGGGGGCACCCAGTTTTTT

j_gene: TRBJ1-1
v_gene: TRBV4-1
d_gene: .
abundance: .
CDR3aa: CASSHSGGDTEAFF
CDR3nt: TGCGCCAGCAGCCATTCGGGAGGGGACACTGAAGCTTTCTTT

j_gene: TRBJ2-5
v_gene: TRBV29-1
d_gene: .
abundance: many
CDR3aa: CSVAEETQYF
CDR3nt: TGCAGCGTTGCCGAGGAGACCCAGTACTTC

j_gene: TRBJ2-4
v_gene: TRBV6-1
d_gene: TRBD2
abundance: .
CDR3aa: CASRGASGRKNIQYF
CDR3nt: TGTGCCAGCCGAGGGGCTAGCGGGCGCAAAAACATTCAGTACTTC

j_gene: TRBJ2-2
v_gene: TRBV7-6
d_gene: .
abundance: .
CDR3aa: CASSLALLQGGGELFF
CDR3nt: TGTGCCAGCAGCTTAGCGCTTTTACAGGGAGGCGGGGAGCTGTTTTTT

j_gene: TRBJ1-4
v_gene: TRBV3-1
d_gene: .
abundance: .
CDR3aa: CASSQETNEKLFF
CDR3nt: TGTGCCAGCAGCCAAGAAACTAATGAAAAACTGTTTTTT

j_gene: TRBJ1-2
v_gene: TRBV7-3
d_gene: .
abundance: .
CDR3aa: CASSLEVDRSYGYTF
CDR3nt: TGTGCCAGCAGCTTAGAGGTTGACAGGTCCTATGGCTACACCTTC

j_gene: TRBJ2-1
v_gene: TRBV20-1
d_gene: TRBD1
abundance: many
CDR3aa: CSARDSHNEQFF
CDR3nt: TGCAGTGCCAGGGACAGCCACAATGAGCAGTTCTTC

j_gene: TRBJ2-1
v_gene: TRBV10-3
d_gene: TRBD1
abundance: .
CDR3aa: CAISDRGGTGERGSYNEQFF
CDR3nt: TGTGCCATCAGTGACCGCGGTGGGACAGGGGAGCGGGGCTCCTACAATGAGCAGTTCTTC

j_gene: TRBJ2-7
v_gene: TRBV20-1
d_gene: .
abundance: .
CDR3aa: CSASQGSPHEQYF
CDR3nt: TGCAGTGCTAGCCAGGGGTCTCCCCACGAGCAGTACTTC

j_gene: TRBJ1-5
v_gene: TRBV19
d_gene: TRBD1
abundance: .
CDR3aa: CASSPWDREDQPQHF
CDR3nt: TGTGCCAGTAGTCCGTGGGACAGGGAGGATCAGCCCCAGCATTTT

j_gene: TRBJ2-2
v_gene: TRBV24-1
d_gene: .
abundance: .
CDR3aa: CATSDVQTDTGELFF
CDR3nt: TGTGCCACCAGTGACGTCCAGACGGACACCGGGGAGCTGTTTTTT

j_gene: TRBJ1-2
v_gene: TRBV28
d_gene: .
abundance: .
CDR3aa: CASGHPRVPRHYGYTF
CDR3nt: TGTGCCAGCGGTCATCCCAGGGTGCCACGCCACTATGGCTACACCTTC

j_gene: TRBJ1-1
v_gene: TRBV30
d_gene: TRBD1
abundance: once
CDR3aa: CAWSSGQGILNTEAFF
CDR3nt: TGTGCCTGGAGTTCGGGACAGGGCATCTTGAACACTGAAGCTTTCTTT

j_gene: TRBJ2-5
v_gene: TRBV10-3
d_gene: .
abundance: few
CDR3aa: CAISGTGETQYF
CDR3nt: TGTGCCATCAGCGGAACAGGGGAGACCCAGTACTTC

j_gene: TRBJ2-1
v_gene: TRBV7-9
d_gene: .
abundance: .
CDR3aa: CASSLAGEGYNEQFF
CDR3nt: TGTGCCAGCAGCTTAGCGGGGGAAGGGTACAATGAGCAGTTCTTC

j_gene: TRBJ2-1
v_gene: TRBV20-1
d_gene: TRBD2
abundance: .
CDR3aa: CSASGLAGAISSSYNEQFF
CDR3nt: TGCAGTGCTAGTGGACTAGCGGGGGCGATATCTAGCTCCTACAATGAGCAGTTCTTC

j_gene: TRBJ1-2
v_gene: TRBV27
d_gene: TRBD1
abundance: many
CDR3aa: CASSLSPGGVYGYTF
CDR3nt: TGTGCCAGCAGTTTATCACCAGGGGGAGTCTATGGCTACACCTTC

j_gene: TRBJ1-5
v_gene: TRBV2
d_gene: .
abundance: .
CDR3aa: CASEGGSNQPQHF
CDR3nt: TGTGCCAGCGAGGGTGGGAGCAATCAGCCCCAGCATTTT

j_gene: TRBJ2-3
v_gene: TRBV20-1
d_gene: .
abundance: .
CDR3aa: CSARAGAFTDTQYF
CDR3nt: TGCAGTGCTAGAGCGGGGGCCTTCACAGATACGCAGTATTTT

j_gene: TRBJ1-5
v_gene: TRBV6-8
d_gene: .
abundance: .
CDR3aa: CASSYWRGWRNQPQHF
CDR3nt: TGTGCCAGCAGTTATTGGCGGGGTTGGCGCAATCAGCCCCAGCATTTT

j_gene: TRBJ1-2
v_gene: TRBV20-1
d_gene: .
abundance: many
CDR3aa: CSAPFWDRANYGYTF
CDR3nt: TGCAGTGCTCCCTTTTGGGACCGAGCTAACTATGGCTACACCTTC

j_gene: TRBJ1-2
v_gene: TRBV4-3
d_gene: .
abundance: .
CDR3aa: CASSQESGGYNYGYTF
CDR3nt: TGCGCCAGCAGCCAAGAGTCGGGGGGCTATAACTATGGCTACACCTTC

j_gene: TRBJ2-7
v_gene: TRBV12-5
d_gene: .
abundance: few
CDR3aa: CASGGLGHSSYEQYF
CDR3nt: TGTGCTAGTGGCGGCCTTGGACATAGCTCCTACGAGCAGTACTTC

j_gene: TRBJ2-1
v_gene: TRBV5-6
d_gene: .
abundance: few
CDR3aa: CASSLFRDPYNEQFF
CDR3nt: TGTGCCAGCAGCTTATTCAGGGACCCGTACAATGAGCAGTTCTTC

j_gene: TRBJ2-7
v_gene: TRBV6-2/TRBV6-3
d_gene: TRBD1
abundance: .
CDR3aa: CASSYRTGTYNEQYF
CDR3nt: TGTGCCAGCAGTTACCGGACAGGTACCTACAATGAGCAGTACTTC

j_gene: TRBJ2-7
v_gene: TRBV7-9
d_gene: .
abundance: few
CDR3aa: CASSLDLWSPGYEQYF
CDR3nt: TGTGCCAGCAGCTTAGATTTGTGGAGCCCCGGTTACGAGCAGTACTTC

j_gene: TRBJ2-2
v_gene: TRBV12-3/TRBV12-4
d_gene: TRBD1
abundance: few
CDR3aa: CASSSTGESTGELFF
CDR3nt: TGTGCCAGCAGTTCCACAGGGGAATCCACCGGGGAGCTGTTTTTT

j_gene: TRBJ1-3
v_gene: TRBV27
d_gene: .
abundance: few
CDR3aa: CASSLGGPGNTIYF
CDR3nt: TGTGCCAGCAGCTTGGGGGGGCCTGGAAACACCATATATTTT

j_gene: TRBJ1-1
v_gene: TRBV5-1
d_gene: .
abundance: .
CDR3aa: CASSFYPGVDTGAFF
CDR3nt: TGCGCCAGCAGCTTTTACCCGGGGGTAGACACTGGAGCTTTCTTT

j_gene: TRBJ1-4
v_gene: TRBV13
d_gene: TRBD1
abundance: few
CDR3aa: CASSLGQVGIEKLFF
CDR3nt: TGTGCCAGCAGCCTCGGACAGGTTGGGATTGAAAAACTGTTTTTT

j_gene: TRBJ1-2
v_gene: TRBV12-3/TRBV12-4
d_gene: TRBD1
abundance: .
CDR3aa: CASSLKETGAVNYGYTF
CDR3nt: TGTGCCAGCAGTTTAAAAGAGACAGGGGCCGTTAACTATGGCTACACCTTC

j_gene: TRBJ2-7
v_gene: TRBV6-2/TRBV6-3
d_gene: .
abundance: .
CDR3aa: CASSYSSGHHYEQYF
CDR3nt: TGTGCCAGCAGTTACTCTTCGGGACACCACTACGAGCAGTACTTC

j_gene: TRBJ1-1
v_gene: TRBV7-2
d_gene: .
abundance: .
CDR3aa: CASSSLVARTEAFF
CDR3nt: TGTGCCAGCAGCTCCCTTGTGGCCCGCACTGAAGCTTTCTTT

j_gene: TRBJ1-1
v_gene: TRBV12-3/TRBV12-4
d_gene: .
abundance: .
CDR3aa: CASTLGRGAFF
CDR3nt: TGTGCCAGCACCTTAGGAAGAGGAGCTTTCTTT

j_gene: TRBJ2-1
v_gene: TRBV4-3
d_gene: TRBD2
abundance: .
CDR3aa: CASSQDPDSGAYNEQFF
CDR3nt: TGCGCCAGCAGCCAAGATCCAGATAGCGGGGCTTACAATGAGCAGTTCTTC

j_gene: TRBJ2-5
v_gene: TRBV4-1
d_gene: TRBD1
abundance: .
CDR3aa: CASSHISGTGTQETQYF
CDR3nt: TGCGCCAGCAGCCACATTTCAGGGACAGGGACCCAAGAGACCCAGTACTTC

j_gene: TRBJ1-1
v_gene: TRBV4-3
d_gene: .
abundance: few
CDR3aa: CASSHVGRGGTEAFF
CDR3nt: TGCGCCAGCAGTCACGTCGGTAGGGGAGGCACTGAAGCTTTCTTT

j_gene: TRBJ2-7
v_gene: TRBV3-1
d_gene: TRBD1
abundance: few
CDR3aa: CASSLGQVNYEQYF
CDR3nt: TGTGCCAGCAGCCTCGGACAGGTGAACTACGAGCAGTACTTC

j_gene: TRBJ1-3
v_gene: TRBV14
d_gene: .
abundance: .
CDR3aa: CASRLTGGNTIYF
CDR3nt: TGTGCCAGCCGCTTGACAGGAGGAAACACCATATATTTT

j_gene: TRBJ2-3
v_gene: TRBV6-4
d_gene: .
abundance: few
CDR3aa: CASSAEVSTDTQYF
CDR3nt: TGTGCCAGCAGTGCAGAGGTTAGCACAGATACGCAGTATTTT

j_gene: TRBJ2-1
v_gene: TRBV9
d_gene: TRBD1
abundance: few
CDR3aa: CASSVVTGGNEQFF
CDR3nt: TGTGCCAGCAGCGTAGTAACAGGGGGGAATGAGCAGTTCTTC

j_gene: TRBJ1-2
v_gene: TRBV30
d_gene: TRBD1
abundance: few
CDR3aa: CASDRVPYGYTF
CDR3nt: TGTGCCTCAGACAGGGTCCCCTATGGCTACACCTTC

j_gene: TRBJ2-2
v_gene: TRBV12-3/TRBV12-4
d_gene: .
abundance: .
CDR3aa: CASSTTRGRTGELFF
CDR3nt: TGTGCCAGCAGCACGACAAGGGGCCGCACCGGGGAGCTGTTTTTT

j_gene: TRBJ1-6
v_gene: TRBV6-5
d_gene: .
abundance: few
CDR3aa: CASSYKGLSTNSPLHF
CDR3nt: TGTGCCAGCAGCTATAAGGGACTGTCCACCAATTCACCCCTCCACTTT

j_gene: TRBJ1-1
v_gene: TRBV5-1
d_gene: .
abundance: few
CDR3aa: CASSSLTGSNTEAFF
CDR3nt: TGCGCCAGCAGTTCTCTGACAGGTTCGAACACTGAAGCTTTCTTT

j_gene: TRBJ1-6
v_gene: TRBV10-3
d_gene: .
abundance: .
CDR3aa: CAISEWGGNSPLHF
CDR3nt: TGTGCCATCAGTGAGTGGGGGGGGAATTCACCCCTCCACTTT

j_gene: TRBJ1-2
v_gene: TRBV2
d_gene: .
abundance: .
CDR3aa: CASRASGDYYGYTF
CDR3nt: TGTGCCAGCAGGGCCTCTGGTGATTACTATGGCTACACCTTC

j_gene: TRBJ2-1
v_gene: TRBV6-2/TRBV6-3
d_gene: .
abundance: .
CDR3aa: CATGTSLGAHYNEQFF
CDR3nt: TGTGCCACAGGGACGTCCCTGGGGGCGCATTACAATGAGCAGTTCTTC

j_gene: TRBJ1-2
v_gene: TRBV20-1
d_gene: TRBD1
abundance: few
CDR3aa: CSARDSTGVSDGYTF
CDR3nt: TGCAGTGCTAGAGACTCCACAGGGGTTAGTGATGGCTACACCTTC

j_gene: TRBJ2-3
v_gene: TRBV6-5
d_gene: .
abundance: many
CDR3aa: CASSYGGVTDTQYF
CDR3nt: TGTGCCAGCAGTTACGGTGGGGTCACAGATACGCAGTATTTT

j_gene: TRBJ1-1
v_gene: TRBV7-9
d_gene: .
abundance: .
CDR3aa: CASSLPEGENTEAFF
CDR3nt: TGTGCCAGCAGCTTACCCGAGGGGGAGAACACTGAAGCTTTCTTT

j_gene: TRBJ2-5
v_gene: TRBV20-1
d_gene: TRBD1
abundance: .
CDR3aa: CSARQGQGPIPQETQYF
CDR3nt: TGCAGTGCTAGACAGGGACAGGGGCCTATTCCTCAAGAGACCCAGTACTTC

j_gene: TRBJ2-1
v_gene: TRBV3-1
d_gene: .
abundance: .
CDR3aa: CASSQFGTVSYNEQFF
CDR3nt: TGTGCCAGCAGCCAATTCGGTACGGTCTCCTACAATGAGCAGTTCTTC